This T cell receptor beta chain was retrieved from a study of blood T cell repertoires in COVID-19. Study at large: PBMCs, B-cell-depleted T cells, or T cells were the source of the cDNA or gDNA that made up the material.

The repertoire was sequenced with immunoSEQ multiplex PCR; TCRdb's copy has only in-frame clones and lacks some. The sample records some 400,000 clones, 80% to 90% being singletons. This clone was observed once. The germline CDR1 and CDR2 sequences are MGHRA and YSYEKL. J lost 7 bases, V lost 5 bases, and 10 bases had no gene match. This CDR3 contains 15 residues. Specimen: PBMCs or T cells enriched from blood (not recorded which). The chain carries TRBV4-1 and TRBJ2-1; TRBD2 agrees at 8 bases. This TCR was recovered from a man between 25 and 39 years old who had recovered from COVID-19. CDR3 in amino acids: CASSTGRAEYNEQFF. The DNA of the CDR3 is TGCGCCAGCAGCACCGGGAGGGCCGAGTATAATGAGCAGTTCTTC.